The rows below give T cell receptor beta chains drawn from one sample of a study of T-cell reconstitution after alpha-beta-depleted transplantation in children. TCRdb re-called the PCR reads with MiXCR, one entry per CDR3 protein. The data contain 200,000 or so distinct CDR3 sequences, approximately 8.4% of them singletons. Here the sequenced sample was PBMCs, mostly from graft donor cells, taken 360 days after TCRalphabeta/CD19-depleted stem cell transplant. The receptors stem from a male patient under 10 years old who had a stem cell transplant for acute myeloid leukemia, so the T cells may come from the graft donor. CDR3s include the opening cysteine and the closing phenylalanine or tryptophan. A D gene is named only where the DNA matches it firmly. A row's size may be missing; if present it is once, few, many or a size class.

v_call	j_call	clone_size	d_call	cdr3_nt	cdr3_aa
TRBV20-1	TRBJ2-1	many	TRBD2	TGCAGTGCTCTCCGTGGACTAGCGGGAGTCGGGAGTGAGCAGTTCTTC	CSALRGLAGVGSEQFF
TRBV9	TRBJ2-5	many	.	TGTGCCAGCAGCGTAGGCGTCAGCCAAGAGACCCAGTACTTC	CASSVGVSQETQYF
TRBV7-2	TRBJ2-1	many	TRBD2	TGTGCCAGCAGCTTAGCTAGCGGGTTTGTCATATCCTACAATGAGCAGTTCTTC	CASSLASGFVISYNEQFF
TRBV29-1	TRBJ2-3	many	.	TGCAGCGTTGAAGTTGTGCGGGGGCAAGGTACGCAGTATTTT	CSVEVVRGQGTQYF
TRBV4-3	TRBJ2-7	.	.	TGCGCCAGCAGCCAAGATGGGGGCAGAGACGAGCAGTACTTC	CASSQDGGRDEQYF
TRBV5-1	TRBJ2-5	few	.	TGCGCCAGCAGCTTCGTTGGGACACTAGACGGGGAGACCCAGTACTTC	CASSFVGTLDGETQYF
TRBV12-3/TRBV12-4	TRBJ2-7	many	TRBD1	TGTGCCAGCACCGGGGGACAGGGGCCCTACGAGCAGTACTTC	CASTGGQGPYEQYF
TRBV12-3/TRBV12-4	TRBJ1-1	many	.	TGTGCCAGCACCCTACCCTACACTGAAGCTTTCTTT	CASTLPYTEAFF
TRBV7-9	TRBJ2-2	many	.	TGTGCCAGCATCCGGACTGCGAACACCGGGGAGCTGTTTTTT	CASIRTANTGELFF
TRBV12-3/TRBV12-4	TRBJ2-1	.	.	TGTGCCAGCAGTCAAAGGGTGAATGAGCAGTTCTTC	CASSQRVNEQFF
TRBV7-2	TRBJ2-7	many	.	TGTGCCAGCAGCTTAGCGTACAGTTACTACGAGCAGTACTTC	CASSLAYSYYEQYF
TRBV7-9	TRBJ2-2	few	TRBD2	TGTGCCAGCAGCGAAAAGCGGGAGCGTACCGGGGAGCTGTTTTTT	CASSEKRERTGELFF
TRBV5-1	TRBJ1-1	few	.	TGCGCCAGCAGCGTGGGGAGATTGGTCGCTGAAGCTTTCTTT	CASSVGRLVAEAFF
TRBV6-4	TRBJ1-6	.	.	TGTGCCAGCAGTGAGGTATTGGGACGGAGCTCACCCCTCCACTTT	CASSEVLGRSSPLHF